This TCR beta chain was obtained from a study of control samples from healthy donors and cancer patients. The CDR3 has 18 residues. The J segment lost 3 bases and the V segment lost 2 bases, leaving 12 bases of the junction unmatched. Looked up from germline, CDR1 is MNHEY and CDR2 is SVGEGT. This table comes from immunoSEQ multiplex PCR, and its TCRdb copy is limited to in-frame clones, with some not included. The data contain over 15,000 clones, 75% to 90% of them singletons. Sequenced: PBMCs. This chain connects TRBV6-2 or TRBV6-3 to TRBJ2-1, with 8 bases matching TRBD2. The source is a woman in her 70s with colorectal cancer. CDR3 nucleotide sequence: TGTGCCAGCAGTTACAGGTTGCTAGCGGGTGAAATCTACAATGAGCAGTTCTTC. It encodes CASSYRLLAGEIYNEQFF.